The source of this T cell receptor (beta chain) is a study of CD8 T cells in ankylosing spondylitis. Overall study findings and caveats: A subset of motif variants has previously been described in the synovial fluid and blood of reactive arthritis. Disease-linked clones, CD8+, were relatively rare in peripheral blood. There was reportedly significant enrichment of clones that were disease-linked in matched ankylosing spondylitis synovial fluid. What seemed typical of ankylosing spondylitis blood was a TCR beta motif built from several highly homologous variants.

For TCR beta, libraries came from quantitative 5'-RACE with molecular barcodes. TCRdb redid the calling of the 5' RACE reads with MiXCR, one entry per CDR3 protein. The sample has a few hundred thousand distinct CDR3 sequences; around 20% are singletons. As for this clonotype: Its antigen is not known.

The receptor comes from a male donor with ankylosing spondylitis. Sequenced material: blood, either unsorted or a sorted T cell fraction (not recorded which).

The CDR3 nucleotides are TGCGCCAGCAGCTTGGCCGGACAGGGTTATGAAAAACTGTTTTTT. Translation: CASSLAGQGYEKLFF. The chain recombines TRBV5-1 with TRBJ1-4; 8 positions agree with TRBD1. The CDR3 is 15 amino acids. In germline, CDR1 is SGHRS, CDR2 YFSETQ. V lost 0 bases and J lost 6; bases outside the gene matches: 4.